These T cell receptor beta chains were read from a single sample in a study of blood T cell repertoires in COVID-19. Assay used: immunoSEQ multiplex PCR; TCRdb lists only in-frame clones, some missing. The sample has 150,000 or so clones; 70% to 90% are singletons. Sequences were obtained from PBMCs or T cells enriched from blood (not recorded which). The receptor set was obtained from a woman under 40 with acute COVID-19. Each CDR3 is given with its conserved first and last residue. The D gene is left open where the match is weak. Clone size is shown for a subset of rows, as once, few, many or a class of expanded clone.

clone size	CDR3 length	V gene	J gene	D gene	CDR3 protein	CDR3 DNA
once	18	TRBV5-1	TRBJ1-4	-	CASSLDRVGYPTNEKLFF	TGCGCCAGCAGCTTGGACAGGGTGGGGTATCCGACTAATGAAAAACTGTTTTTT
few	18	TRBV7-8	TRBJ2-3	TRBD1	CASSLRDREAYSTDTQYF	TGTGCCAGCAGCCTCCGGGACAGGGAGGCCTATAGCACAGATACGCAGTATTTT
-	15	TRBV28	TRBJ2-5	TRBD2	CASSLAGRASETQYF	TGTGCCAGCAGCTTAGCGGGGAGGGCTAGCGAGACCCAGTACTTC
-	15	TRBV7-2	TRBJ1-1	-	CASSPRFSVRTEAFF	TGTGCCAGCAGCCCCCGTTTCAGCGTAAGGACTGAAGCTTTCTTT
once	14	TRBV7-8	TRBJ2-7	TRBD2	CASSLAGRALEQYF	TGTGCCAGCAGCTTAGCCGGGAGGGCGTTAGAGCAGTACTTC
-	15	TRBV7-9	TRBJ1-2	TRBD1	CASSLDLDRDYGYTF	TGTGCCAGCAGCTTAGACTTGGACAGGGACTATGGCTACACCTTC
-	13	TRBV9	TRBJ2-1	-	CASGTGDYNEQFF	TGTGCCAGCGGAACGGGAGACTACAATGAGCAGTTCTTC
-	13	TRBV30	TRBJ2-1	-	CAWSLGVRNEQFF	TGTGCCTGGAGTCTGGGAGTGCGCAATGAGCAGTTCTTC
-	20	TRBV28	TRBJ2-6	TRBD1	CASSFLSLGQGASGANVLTF	TGTGCCAGCAGTTTTCTTTCTTTGGGACAGGGGGCGTCAGGGGCCAACGTCCTGACTTTC
-	14	TRBV5-1	TRBJ2-1	TRBD2	CASSWASGNNEQFF	TGCGCCAGCAGCTGGGCTAGCGGAAACAATGAGCAGTTCTTC
-	13	TRBV3-1/TRBV3-2	TRBJ2-2	-	CASSHSNTGELFF	TGTGCCAGCAGCCACTCTAACACCGGGGAGCTGTTTTTT
-	15	TRBV19	TRBJ1-5	TRBD1	CASIRTGSFNQPQHF	TGTGCCAGTATCAGGACAGGGTCCTTCAATCAGCCCCAGCATTTT
once	16	TRBV7-2	TRBJ2-7	-	CASSFKAGAPNYEQYF	TGTGCCAGCAGCTTCAAGGCAGGGGCCCCCAACTACGAGCAGTACTTC
-	12	TRBV20-1	TRBJ1-5	-	CSASDSPQPQHF	TGCAGTGCGAGTGACAGTCCTCAGCCCCAGCATTTT
-	14	TRBV6-5	TRBJ2-7	-	CASRKPGERDEQYF	TGTGCCAGCAGGAAACCGGGGGAGAGAGACGAGCAGTACTTC
once	13	TRBV11-3	TRBJ2-1	TRBD1	CASSPQSQGEQFF	TGTGCCAGCAGCCCCCAGTCACAGGGGGAGCAGTTCTTC
once	14	TRBV7-3	TRBJ2-3	TRBD2	CASSPGLARDTQYF	TGTGCCAGCAGCCCCGGACTAGCGAGGGATACGCAGTATTTT
once	11	TRBV19	TRBJ1-1	-	CASTGYFEAFF	TGTGCCAGCACAGGGTACTTTGAAGCTTTCTTT
-	16	TRBV11-1	TRBJ2-3	TRBD2	CASSLGLAGSSDTQYF	TGTGCCAGCAGCTTGGGACTAGCGGGGAGTTCAGATACGCAGTATTTT
once	15	TRBV27	TRBJ1-5	TRBD1	CASSLGGQGIWPQHF	TGTGCCAGCAGTTTAGGAGGACAGGGCATATGGCCCCAGCATTTT
-	12	TRBV7-9	TRBJ2-2	-	CASSRGTGELFF	TGTGCCAGCAGTCGGGGGACCGGGGAGCTGTTTTTT
once	14	TRBV27	TRBJ2-5	TRBD2	CASRLAGGSETQYF	TGTGCCAGCAGACTAGCGGGAGGATCAGAGACCCAGTACTTC
-	15	TRBV30	TRBJ1-3	-	CAWTERALSGNTIYF	TGTGCCTGGACCGAGCGGGCCCTCTCTGGAAACACCATATATTTT
-	15	TRBV4-3	TRBJ1-1	-	CASSQDGGYGTEAFF	TGCGCCAGCAGCCAAGACGGGGGTTACGGCACTGAAGCTTTCTTT
few	15	TRBV6-6	TRBJ2-7	TRBD1	CASRYPRTGLYEQYF	TGTGCCAGCAGATACCCTAGGACAGGGTTGTACGAGCAGTACTTC
once	18	TRBV24-1	TRBJ1-3	-	CATSEPGRVAVPGNTIYF	TGTGCCACCAGTGAACCCGGGAGGGTCGCAGTACCTGGAAACACCATATATTTT
-	14	TRBV6-5	TRBJ1-1	TRBD1	CASSYGLGDSRTFF	TGTGCCAGCAGTTACGGGTTAGGGGACAGCAGAACTTTCTTT
-	13	TRBV18	TRBJ1-4	-	CASSPPGREKLFF	TGTGCCAGCTCACCTCCAGGGAGGGAAAAACTGTTTTTT
-	16	TRBV10-2	TRBJ2-6	TRBD1	CATLQGLLSGANVLTF	TGCGCCACTTTACAGGGGCTCCTCTCTGGGGCCAACGTCCTGACTTTC
-	15	TRBV9	TRBJ1-3	-	CASSLGANSGNTIYF	TGTGCCAGCAGCCTTGGGGCCAACTCTGGAAACACCATATATTTT
-	15	TRBV24-1	TRBJ1-3	-	CATSDFIPSGNTIYF	TGTGCCACCAGTGATTTCATCCCCTCTGGAAACACCATATATTTT
-	17	TRBV5-1	TRBJ2-2	TRBD2	CASSLVSGRASTGELFF	TGCGCCAGCAGCTTGGTTAGCGGGAGGGCCTCCACCGGGGAGCTGTTTTTT
-	11	TRBV20-1	TRBJ1-6	TRBD1	CSAYRGSPLHF	TGCAGTGCTTACAGGGGTTCACCCCTCCACTTT
-	15	TRBV15	TRBJ1-1	-	CATSRDLAENTEAFF	TGTGCCACCAGCAGAGATTTGGCAGAGAACACTGAAGCTTTCTTT
once	10	TRBV30	TRBJ2-1	TRBD2	CAWGTSEQFF	TGTGCCTGGGGGACTAGCGAGCAGTTCTTC
-	18	TRBV12-5	TRBJ2-2	TRBD2	CASGLVASGRANTGELFF	TGTGCTAGTGGTTTGGTAGCAAGCGGGAGGGCGAACACCGGGGAGCTGTTTTTT
-	14	TRBV11-1	TRBJ1-1	-	CASSLGQGNTEAFF	TGTGCCAGCAGCTTAGGCCAGGGTAACACTGAAGCTTTCTTT
-	15	TRBV18	TRBJ1-1	-	CASSPRELMNTEAFF	TGTGCCAGCTCACCACGAGAACTGATGAACACTGAAGCTTTCTTT
-	12	TRBV27	TRBJ1-5	-	CASTRLIQPQHF	TGTGCCAGCACGAGACTGATTCAGCCCCAGCATTTT
-	14	TRBV27	TRBJ1-5	-	CASADTGYSQPQHF	TGTGCCAGCGCCGACACAGGGTATAGTCAGCCCCAGCATTTT
-	16	TRBV5-1	TRBJ2-2	-	CASSLAQGGRTGELFF	TGCGCCAGCAGCTTGGCCCAGGGAGGTCGCACCGGGGAGCTGTTTTTT
-	16	TRBV7-6	TRBJ2-3	TRBD1	CASSPKGAIGTDTQYF	TGTGCCAGCAGCCCGAAGGGGGCCATAGGTACAGATACGCAGTATTTT
-	15	TRBV7-9	TRBJ2-3	TRBD1	CASRPQGFFTDTQYF	TGTGCCAGCAGACCACAGGGGTTCTTCACAGATACGCAGTATTTT
-	14	TRBV27	TRBJ1-2	TRBD1	CASSPASTGASYTF	TGTGCCAGCAGTCCAGCATCGACAGGGGCAAGCTACACCTTC
-	15	TRBV28	TRBJ2-3	TRBD1	CASSFPRGLADTQYF	TGTGCCAGCAGTTTTCCCAGGGGGCTGGCGGATACGCAGTATTTT
-	17	TRBV6-2/TRBV6-3	TRBJ2-3	-	CASSYSKDSQGTDTQYF	TGTGCCAGCAGTTACTCAAAGGACAGTCAGGGGACAGATACGCAGTATTTT
-	17	TRBV3-1/TRBV3-2	TRBJ2-5	TRBD2	CASSRGLAGETQETQYF	TGTGCCAGCAGTCGCGGACTAGCGGGAGAAACACAAGAGACCCAGTACTTC
-	17	TRBV28	TRBJ1-6	-	CASSQGLFSSYNSPLHF	TGTGCCAGCAGTCAGGGACTCTTCAGCTCCTATAATTCACCCCTCCACTTT
-	16	TRBV28	TRBJ2-4	TRBD2	CATQTSGRAIGDIQYF	TGTGCCACCCAGACTAGCGGGAGGGCGATTGGGGACATTCAGTACTTC
-	13	TRBV7-7	TRBJ2-1	TRBD2	CASSPGTREEQFF	TGTGCTAGCAGCCCGGGGACTAGGGAGGAACAGTTCTTC
few	15	TRBV5-5	TRBJ2-7	TRBD2	CASRDRGGSMYEQYF	TGTGCCAGCAGAGATAGGGGCGGGAGTATGTACGAGCAGTACTTC
-	17	TRBV6-2/TRBV6-3	TRBJ2-2	-	CASSVRPSGLLTGELFF	TGTGCCAGCAGCGTTAGACCTTCGGGACTCCTCACCGGGGAGCTGTTTTTT
-	13	TRBV3-1/TRBV3-2	TRBJ2-1	TRBD2	CASSQVAGVEQFF	TGTGCCAGCAGCCAAGTTGCGGGAGTTGAGCAGTTCTTC
-	17	TRBV7-3	TRBJ2-1	TRBD1	CASSLIPDRDSYNEQFF	TGTGCCAGCAGCTTAATCCCTGACAGGGACTCCTACAATGAGCAGTTCTTC
-	16	TRBV7-3	TRBJ2-3	TRBD2	CASSLLGGSNTDTQYF	TGTGCCAGCAGCTTACTCGGCGGGAGCAACACAGATACGCAGTATTTT
-	12	TRBV30	TRBJ1-4	-	CAWTRGDEKLFF	TGTGCCTGGACCCGGGGGGATGAAAAACTGTTTTTT
-	15	TRBV6-6	TRBJ1-5	TRBD1	CASRSGQGSNQPQHF	TGTGCCAGCAGATCGGGACAGGGTAGCAATCAGCCCCAGCATTTT
-	13	TRBV11-3	TRBJ2-5	TRBD1	CASSLTGVETQYF	TGTGCCAGCAGCTTAACAGGGGTAGAGACCCAGTACTTC
-	15	TRBV28	TRBJ1-2	TRBD1	CASSFPGQGELGYTF	TGTGCCAGCAGTTTTCCGGGACAGGGAGAACTCGGCTACACCTTC
-	15	TRBV28	TRBJ2-7	TRBD2	CASSRGTNSPYEQYF	TGTGCCAGCAGCCGAGGGACTAACTCCCCCTACGAGCAGTACTTC